A single sample gave rise to the 9 T cell receptor beta chains below, sequenced in a study of shared clonotypes between healthy human individuals. Clones were sequenced by immunoSEQ multiplex PCR, and TCRdb holds only the in-frame ones, with some missing. Of fewer than 2.5 million clones listed, roughly 93% are singletons. Material: naive CD4+ T cells from PBMCs. As for subset: CD45RA+ positively selected. The receptor set was obtained from a man aged 18 to 35 in good health. Some clones in this sample may be carry-over from other donors' samples.

The chain recombines TRBV7-8 with TRBJ2-7; tentatively, D is TRBD2 (5 bases). V lost 5 bases to trimming and J lost 8 bases, with 10 bases between them. CDR1 is SGHVS, CDR2 FQNEAQ, per germline. This CDR3 has 11 residues. In DNA, the CDR3 is TGTGCCAGCAGCCCCGGGATAAAGCAGTACTTC. Protein: CASSPGIKQYF.

This clone appeared once. CDR3 loop: CASSLSHTGELFF. CDR3 in DNA: TGTGCCAGCAGCTTATCCCACACCGGGGAGCTGTTTTTT. V gene TRBV7-3 combines with J gene TRBJ2-2; D is undetermined. Per germline, CDR1 SGHTA and CDR2 FQGTGA. The CDR3 sequence is 13 residues long. Trimming pared 2 bases from V and 3 bases from J, leaving 4 bases between.

CDR3 loop: CASSPDVGLNTGELFF. In DNA, the CDR3 is TGTGCCAGCAGCCCCGACGTGGGACTCAACACCGGGGAGCTGTTTTTT. The genes are TRBV7-8 and TRBJ2-2; tentative D call: TRBD2 (6 bases). V lost 5 bases and J lost 2, with 15 bases in between. This CDR3 has 16 residues. The V gene's germline CDR1 is SGHVS and CDR2 FQNEAQ.

The gene calls are TRBV30 and TRBJ1-3; D is unclear. The CDR3 consists of 12 residues. Trimming removed 4 bases from V and 6 bases from J, with 10 bases in between. Germline V gene sequence: CDR1 GTSNPN, CDR2 SVGIG (reference sequence). The CDR3 sequence is CAWNGGKNTIYF. DNA for the CDR3: TGTGCCTGGAACGGCGGTAAAAACACCATATATTTT.

V and J are TRBV19 and TRBJ2-7; D remains ambiguous. Trimming left V 4 bases short and J 4 bases short, with 17 bases between. CDR1 and CDR2 (germline): LNHDA, SQIVND (reference sequence). The CDR3 runs to 15 residues. This CDR3 reads CASSREGHLGYEQYF. CDR3 sequence (DNA): TGTGCCAGTAGTAGAGAAGGGCATCTAGGTTACGAGCAGTACTTC.

This rearrangement joins TRBV7-2 to TRBJ2-7; 10 nucleotides match TRBD2. This CDR3 contains 15 residues. Germline assignment: CDR1 SGHTA and CDR2 FQGNSA. V lost 5 bases and J lost 4; bases outside the gene matches: 8. Here the CDR3 DNA reads TGTGCCAGCAGCGAAGGTCTAGCGGGAGCGTACGAGCAGTACTTC. Its translation is CASSEGLAGAYEQYF.

The chain couples TRBV18 to TRBJ1-3, with a possible D match to TRBD1 (6 bases). The CDR3 is 15 amino acids. Germline V gene data show CDR1 as KGHSH and CDR2 as LQKENI. V lost 1 base to trimming and J lost 8 bases, with 15 bases between them. The DNA for the CDR3 is TGTGCCAGCTCACCACTAAAAGGACAGAGAGACACCATATATTTT. Encoded protein: CASSPLKGQRDTIYF.

This rearrangement joins TRBV28 to TRBJ1-5; the match to TRBD1 covers 9 bases. CDR1 is MDHEN, CDR2 SYDVKM, per germline. Losses at the gene ends were 3 bases for V and 6 bases for J; bases not matched to a gene: 6. The CDR3 consists of 15 residues. The CDR3 nucleotides are TGTGCCAGCAGTTTCTGGGACAGGGAGGGTCAGCCCCAGCATTTT. Its protein is CASSFWDREGQPQHF.

This clone was observed a single time. The genes are TRBV10-2 and TRBJ2-1; 11 nucleotides align to TRBD2. Germline lookup yields CDR1 WSHSY and CDR2 SAAADI. CDR3 size: 16 residues. Germline trimming cut 3 bases from V and 7 bases from J; bases unmatched to any gene: 8. The CDR3 spells CASSDPTSGSINEQFF. The CDR3 region has the DNA TGCGCCAGCAGTGACCCTACTAGCGGGAGTATTAATGAGCAGTTCTTC.